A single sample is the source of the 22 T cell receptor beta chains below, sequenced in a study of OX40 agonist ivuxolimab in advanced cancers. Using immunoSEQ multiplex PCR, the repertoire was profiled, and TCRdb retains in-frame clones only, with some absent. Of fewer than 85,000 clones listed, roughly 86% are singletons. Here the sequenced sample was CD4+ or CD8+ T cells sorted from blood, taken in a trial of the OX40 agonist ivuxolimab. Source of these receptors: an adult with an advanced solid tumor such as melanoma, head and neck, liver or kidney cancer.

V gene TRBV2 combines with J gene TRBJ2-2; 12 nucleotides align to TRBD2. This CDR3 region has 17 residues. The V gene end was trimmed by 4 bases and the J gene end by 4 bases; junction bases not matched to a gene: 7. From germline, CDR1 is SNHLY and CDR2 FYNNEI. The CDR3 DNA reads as TGTGCCAGCAGTGGACCTAGCGGGGGGGCGAGCACCGGGGAGCTGTTTTTT. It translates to CASSGPSGGASTGELFF.

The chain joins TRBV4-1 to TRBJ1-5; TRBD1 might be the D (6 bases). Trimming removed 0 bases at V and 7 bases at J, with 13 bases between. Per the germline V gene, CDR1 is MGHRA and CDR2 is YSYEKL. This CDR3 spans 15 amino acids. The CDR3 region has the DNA TGCGCCAGCAGCCAAGATCGGGGGGGCGGCCAGCCCCAGCATTTT. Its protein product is CASSQDRGGGQPQHF.

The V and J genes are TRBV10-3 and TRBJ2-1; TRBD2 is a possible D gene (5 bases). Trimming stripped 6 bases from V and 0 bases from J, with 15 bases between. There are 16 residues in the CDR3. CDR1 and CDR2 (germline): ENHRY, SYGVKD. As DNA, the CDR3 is TGTGCCATCAGGGGGAGCGGCTCGAGCTCCTACAATGAGCAGTTCTTC. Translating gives CAIRGSGSSSYNEQFF.

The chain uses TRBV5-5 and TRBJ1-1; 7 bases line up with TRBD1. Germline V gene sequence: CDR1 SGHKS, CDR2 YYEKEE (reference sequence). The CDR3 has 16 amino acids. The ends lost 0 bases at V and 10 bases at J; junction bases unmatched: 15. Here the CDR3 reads CASSLAGRDSKGIAFF. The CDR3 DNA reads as TGTGCCAGCAGCTTGGCCGGCAGGGACAGCAAGGGAATAGCTTTCTTT.

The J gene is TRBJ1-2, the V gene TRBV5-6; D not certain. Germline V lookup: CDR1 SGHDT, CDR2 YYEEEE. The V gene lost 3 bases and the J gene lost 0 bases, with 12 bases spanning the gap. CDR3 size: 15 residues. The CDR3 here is CASSSPGAPNYGYTF. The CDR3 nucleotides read TGTGCCAGCAGCTCCCCAGGTGCCCCTAACTATGGCTACACCTTC.

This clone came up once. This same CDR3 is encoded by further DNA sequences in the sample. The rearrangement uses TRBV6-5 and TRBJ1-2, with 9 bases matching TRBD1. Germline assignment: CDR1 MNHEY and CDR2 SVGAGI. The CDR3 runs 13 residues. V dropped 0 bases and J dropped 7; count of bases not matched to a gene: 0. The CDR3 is CASSYSTGGGYTF. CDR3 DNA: TGTGCCAGCAGTTACTCGACAGGGGGTGGCTACACCTTC.

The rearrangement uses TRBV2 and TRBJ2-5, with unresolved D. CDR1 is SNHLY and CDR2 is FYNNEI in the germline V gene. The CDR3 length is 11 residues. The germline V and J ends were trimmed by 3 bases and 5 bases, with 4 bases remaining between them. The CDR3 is CASSDWETQYF. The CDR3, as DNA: TGTGCCAGCAGTGATTGGGAGACCCAGTACTTC. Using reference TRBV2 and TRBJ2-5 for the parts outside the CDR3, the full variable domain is EPEVTQTPSHQVTQMGQEVILRCVPISNHLYFYWYRQILGQKVEFLVSFYNNEISEKSEIFDDQFSVERPDGSNFTLKIRSTKLEDSAMYFCASSDWETQYFGPGTRLLVL.

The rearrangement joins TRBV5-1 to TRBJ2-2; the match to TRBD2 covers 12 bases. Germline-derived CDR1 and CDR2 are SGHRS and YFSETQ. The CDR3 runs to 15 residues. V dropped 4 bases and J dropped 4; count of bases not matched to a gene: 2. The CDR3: CASSVTSGSTGELFF. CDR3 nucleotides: TGCGCCAGCAGCGTGACTAGCGGGAGCACCGGGGAGCTGTTTTTT.

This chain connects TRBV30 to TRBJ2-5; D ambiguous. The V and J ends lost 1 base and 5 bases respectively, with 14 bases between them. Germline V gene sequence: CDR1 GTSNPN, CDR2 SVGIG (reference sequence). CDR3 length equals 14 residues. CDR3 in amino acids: CAWSGFPQGETQYF. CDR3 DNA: TGTGCCTGGAGTGGGTTCCCCCAAGGGGAGACCCAGTACTTC.

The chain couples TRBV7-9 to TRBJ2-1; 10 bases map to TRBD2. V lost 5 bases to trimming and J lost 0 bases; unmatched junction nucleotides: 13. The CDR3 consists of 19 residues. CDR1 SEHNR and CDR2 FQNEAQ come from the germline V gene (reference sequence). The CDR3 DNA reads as TGTGCCAGCAGCCCCCGGGTAGCGGGGGGCCAGAGCTCCTACAATGAGCAGTTCTTC. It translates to CASSPRVAGGQSSYNEQFF.

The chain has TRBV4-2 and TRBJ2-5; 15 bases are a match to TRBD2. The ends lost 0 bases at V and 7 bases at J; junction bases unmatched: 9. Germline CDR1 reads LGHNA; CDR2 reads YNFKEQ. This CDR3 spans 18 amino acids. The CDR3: CASSQDHGLAGGHLTQYF. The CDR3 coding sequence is TGTGCCAGCAGCCAAGATCATGGACTAGCGGGGGGGCATTTGACCCAGTACTTC.

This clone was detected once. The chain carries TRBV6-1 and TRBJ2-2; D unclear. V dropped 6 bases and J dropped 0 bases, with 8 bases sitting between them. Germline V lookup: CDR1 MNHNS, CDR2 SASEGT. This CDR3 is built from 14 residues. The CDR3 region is CASSRTANTGELFF. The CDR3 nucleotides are TGTGCCAGCAGCAGGACGGCGAACACCGGGGAGCTGTTTTTT.

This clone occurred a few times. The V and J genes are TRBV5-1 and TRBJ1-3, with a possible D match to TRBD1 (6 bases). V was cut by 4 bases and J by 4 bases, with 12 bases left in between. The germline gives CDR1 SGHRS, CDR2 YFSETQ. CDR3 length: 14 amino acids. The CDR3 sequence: CASSGGADGNTIYF. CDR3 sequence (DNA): TGCGCCAGCAGCGGGGGGGCAGACGGAAACACCATATATTTT.

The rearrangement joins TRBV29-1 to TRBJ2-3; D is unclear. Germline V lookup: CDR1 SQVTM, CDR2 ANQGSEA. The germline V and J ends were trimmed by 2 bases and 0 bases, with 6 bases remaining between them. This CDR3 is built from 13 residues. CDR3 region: CSVEPDSTDTQYF. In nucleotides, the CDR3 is TGCAGCGTTGAACCCGACAGCACAGATACGCAGTATTTT.

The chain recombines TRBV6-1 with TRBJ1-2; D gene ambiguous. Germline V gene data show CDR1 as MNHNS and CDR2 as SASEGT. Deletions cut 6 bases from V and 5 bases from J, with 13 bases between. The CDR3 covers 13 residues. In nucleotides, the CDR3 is TGTGCCAGCAGGACCGGGGTAGGGTATGGCTACACCTTC. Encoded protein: CASRTGVGYGYTF.

The CDR3 sequence: CASSVDILQGYTF. CDR3 sequence (DNA): TGTGCCAGCAGTGTGGACATTTTACAGGGCTACACCTTC. The chain has TRBV6-6 and TRBJ1-2; D is possibly TRBD1 (5 bases). The ends were cut back, 5 bases at V and 8 bases at J, with 15 bases in the middle. This CDR3 has 13 amino acids. Germline CDR1 reads MNHNY; CDR2 reads SVGAGI (reference sequence).

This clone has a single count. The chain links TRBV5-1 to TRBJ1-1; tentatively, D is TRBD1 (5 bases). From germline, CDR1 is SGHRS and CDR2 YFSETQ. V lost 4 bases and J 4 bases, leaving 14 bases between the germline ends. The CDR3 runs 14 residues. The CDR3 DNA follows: TGCGCCAGCAGCCTACAAGGGGCGAGCACTGAAGCTTTCTTT. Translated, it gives CASSLQGASTEAFF.

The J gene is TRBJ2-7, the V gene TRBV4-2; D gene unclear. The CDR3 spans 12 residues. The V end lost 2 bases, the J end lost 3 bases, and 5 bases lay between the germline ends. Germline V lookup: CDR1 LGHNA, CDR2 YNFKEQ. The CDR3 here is CASSQSVYEQYF. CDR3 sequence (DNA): TGTGCCAGCAGCCAATCCGTCTACGAGCAGTACTTC.

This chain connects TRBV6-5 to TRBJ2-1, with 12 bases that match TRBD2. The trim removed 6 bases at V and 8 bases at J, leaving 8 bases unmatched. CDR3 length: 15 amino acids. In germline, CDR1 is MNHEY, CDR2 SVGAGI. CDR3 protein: CASSPPGLAGHEQFF. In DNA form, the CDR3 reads TGTGCCAGCAGCCCACCAGGACTAGCGGGGCATGAGCAGTTCTTC.

The CDR3 DNA reads TGTGCCAGCACCCCCCGAGGGGAAGGTCAGCCCCAGCATTTT. Protein: CASTPRGEGQPQHF. The chain couples TRBV6-1 to TRBJ1-5, with D tentatively TRBD1 (5 bases). V lost 7 bases and J lost 6, with 16 bases in between. Germline CDR1 is MNHNS and CDR2 is SASEGT. This CDR3 contains 14 residues.

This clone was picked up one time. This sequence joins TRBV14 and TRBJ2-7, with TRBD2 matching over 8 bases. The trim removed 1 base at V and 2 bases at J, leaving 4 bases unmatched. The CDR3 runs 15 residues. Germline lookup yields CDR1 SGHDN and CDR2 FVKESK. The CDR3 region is CASSQARGGTYEQYF. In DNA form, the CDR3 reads TGTGCCAGCAGCCAAGCCCGGGGGGGTACCTACGAGCAGTACTTC.

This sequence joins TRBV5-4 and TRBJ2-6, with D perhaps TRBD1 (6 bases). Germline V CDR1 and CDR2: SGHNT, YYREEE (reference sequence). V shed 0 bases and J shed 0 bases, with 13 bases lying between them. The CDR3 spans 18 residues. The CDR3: CASSLASGGPSGANVLTF. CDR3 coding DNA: TGTGCCAGCAGCTTGGCTAGTGGGGGCCCCTCTGGGGCCAACGTCCTGACTTTC.